The source of this T cell receptor (beta chain) is a study of T-cell memory formation after mild COVID-19. This clonotype was detected a few times. Its antigen is not known. One entry per CDR3 protein, called by TCRdb with MiXCR from the 5' RACE reads. The sample includes fewer than 50,000 distinct CDR3 sequences, over 6.5% of them seen just once. Germline CDR1 reads SEHNR; CDR2 reads FQNEAQ (reference sequence). The CDR3 consists of 13 residues. Trimming shortened V by 4 bases and J by 4 bases, and 10 bases separated the two germline ends. Study-wide results and caveats: The SARS-CoV-2 specificity of second-wave clones reaching peak at day 37 remained unverified.

What was sequenced was PBMCs or a T cell subset sorted from them (not recorded which). The receptor was isolated from a man younger than 35 who had mild COVID-19 (a few samples of this study predate the infection). Cell type and time point are not known. The V call is TRBV7-9, the J call TRBJ1-2; the D is unclear. The CDR3 loop is CASSSRTAYGYTF. CDR3 DNA sequence: TGTGCCAGCAGCTCCCGGACCGCCTATGGCTACACCTTC. Drawing the rest from reference TRBV7-9 and TRBJ1-2, the complete variable domain is DTGVSQNPRHKITKRGQNVTFRCDPISEHNRLYWYRQTLGQGPEFLTYFQNEAQLEKSRLLSDRFSAERPKGSFSTLEIQRTEQGDSAMYLCASSSRTAYGYTFGSGTRLTVV.